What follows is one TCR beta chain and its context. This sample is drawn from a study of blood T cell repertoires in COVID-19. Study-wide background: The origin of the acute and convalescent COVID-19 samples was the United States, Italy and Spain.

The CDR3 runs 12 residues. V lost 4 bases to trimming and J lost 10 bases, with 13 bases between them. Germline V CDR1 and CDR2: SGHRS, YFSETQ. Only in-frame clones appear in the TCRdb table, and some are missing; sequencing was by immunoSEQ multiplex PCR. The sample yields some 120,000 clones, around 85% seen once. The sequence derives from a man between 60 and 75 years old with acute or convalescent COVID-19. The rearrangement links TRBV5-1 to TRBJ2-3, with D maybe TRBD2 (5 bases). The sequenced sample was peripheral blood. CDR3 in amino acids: CASSARTGAQYF. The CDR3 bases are TGCGCCAGCAGCGCCCGGACTGGGGCGCAGTATTTT.